A single sample is the source of the 4 T cell receptor beta chains below, sequenced in a study of blood T cell repertoires in COVID-19. Sequenced by immunoSEQ multiplex PCR; TCRdb stores in-frame clones only, minus some. Seen here are some 130,000 clones, about 87% observed once, and the top ten hold under 13%. Sequenced material: peripheral blood. Source of these receptors: a man aged 45-60 years with acute or convalescent COVID-19.

The chain is built from TRBV27 and TRBJ2-2, with 9 bases aligning to TRBD1. With V trimmed by 2 bases and J by 4 bases, 5 bases remained unmatched. Per the germline V gene, CDR1 is MNHEY and CDR2 is SMNVEV (reference sequence). This CDR3 comprises 16 residues. The CDR3 nucleotides read TGTGCCAGCAGTTTAGGCTACAGGGGGCTCACCGGGGAGCTGTTTTTT. Its protein is CASSLGYRGLTGELFF.

This chain connects TRBV20-1 to TRBJ2-2; D unresolved. Trimming removed 3 bases from V and 5 bases from J, with 7 bases in between. This CDR3 is built from 12 residues. Germline loops: CDR1 DFQATT, CDR2 SNEGSKA (reference sequence). The CDR3 reads CSASNLTGELFF. The CDR3 bases are TGCAGTGCTAGTAATCTGACCGGGGAGCTGTTTTTT.

The rearrangement links TRBV2 to TRBJ1-5, with a weak D call TRBD1 (6 bases). The V and J ends lost 6 bases and 1 base respectively, with 13 bases between them. In germline, CDR1 is SNHLY, CDR2 FYNNEI. The CDR3 is 15 amino acids. The CDR3 DNA is TGTGCCAGCAGCGTTACAGGGTTCAGCAATCAGCCCCAGCATTTT. Translated: CASSVTGFSNQPQHF.

This clone was picked up one time. The chain carries TRBV11-3 and TRBJ2-5; 10 positions agree with TRBD1. Germline V gives CDR1 SGHNT, CDR2 YENEEA. The CDR3 covers 15 residues. V shed 5 bases and J 2 bases; nucleotides not matched to a gene: 5. The CDR3 reads CASSVGTGAQETQYF. DNA for the CDR3: TGTGCCAGCAGCGTTGGGACAGGGGCTCAAGAGACCCAGTACTTC. The full variable domain, completed using reference TRBV11-3 and TRBJ2-5, is EAGVVQSPRYKIIEKKQPVAFWCNPISGHNTLYWYLQNLGQGPELLIRYENEEAVDDSQLPKDRFSAERLKGVDSTLKIQPAELGDSAVYLCASSVGTGAQETQYFGPGTRLLVL.